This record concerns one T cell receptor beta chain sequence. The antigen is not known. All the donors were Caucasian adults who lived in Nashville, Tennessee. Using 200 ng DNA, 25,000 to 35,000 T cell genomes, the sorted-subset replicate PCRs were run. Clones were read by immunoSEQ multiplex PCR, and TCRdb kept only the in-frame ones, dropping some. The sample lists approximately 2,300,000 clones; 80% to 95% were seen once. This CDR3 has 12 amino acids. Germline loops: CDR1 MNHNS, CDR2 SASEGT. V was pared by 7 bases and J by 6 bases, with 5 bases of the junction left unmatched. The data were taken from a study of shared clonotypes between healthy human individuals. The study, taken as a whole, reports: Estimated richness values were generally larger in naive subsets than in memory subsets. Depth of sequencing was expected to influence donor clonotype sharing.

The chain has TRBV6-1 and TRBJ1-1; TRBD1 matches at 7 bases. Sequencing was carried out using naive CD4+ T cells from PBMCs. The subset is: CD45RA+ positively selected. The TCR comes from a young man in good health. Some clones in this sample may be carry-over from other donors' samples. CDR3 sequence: CASTRGFAEAFF. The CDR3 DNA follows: TGTGCCAGCACCAGGGGGTTCGCTGAAGCTTTCTTT.